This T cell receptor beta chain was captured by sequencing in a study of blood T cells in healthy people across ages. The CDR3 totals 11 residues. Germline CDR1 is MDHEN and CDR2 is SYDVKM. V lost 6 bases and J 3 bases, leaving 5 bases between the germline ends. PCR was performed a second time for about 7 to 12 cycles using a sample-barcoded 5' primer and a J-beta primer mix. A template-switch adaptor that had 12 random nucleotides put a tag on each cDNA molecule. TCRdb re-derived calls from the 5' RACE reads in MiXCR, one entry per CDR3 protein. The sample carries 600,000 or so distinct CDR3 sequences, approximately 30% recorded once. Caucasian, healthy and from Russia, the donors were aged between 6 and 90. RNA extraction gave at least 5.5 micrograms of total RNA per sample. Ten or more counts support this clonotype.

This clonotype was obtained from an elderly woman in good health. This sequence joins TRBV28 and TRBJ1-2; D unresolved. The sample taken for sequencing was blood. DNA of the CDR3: TGTGCCAGCAGCGCCGACTATGGCTACACCTTC. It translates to CASSADYGYTF.